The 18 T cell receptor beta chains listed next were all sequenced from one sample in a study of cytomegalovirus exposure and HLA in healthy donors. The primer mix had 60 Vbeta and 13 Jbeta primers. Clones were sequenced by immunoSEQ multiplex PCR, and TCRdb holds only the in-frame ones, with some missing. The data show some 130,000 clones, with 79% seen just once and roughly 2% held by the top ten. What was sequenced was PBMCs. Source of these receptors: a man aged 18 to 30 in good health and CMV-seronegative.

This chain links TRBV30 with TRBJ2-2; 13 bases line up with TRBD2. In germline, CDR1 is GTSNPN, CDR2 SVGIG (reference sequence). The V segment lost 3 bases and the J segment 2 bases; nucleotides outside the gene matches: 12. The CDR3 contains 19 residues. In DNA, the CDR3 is TGTGCCTGGAGGCACCTACGCGGGACTAGCGGGATTAACACCGGGGAGCTGTTTTTT. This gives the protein CAWRHLRGTSGINTGELFF. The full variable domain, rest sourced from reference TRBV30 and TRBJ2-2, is SQTIHQWPATLVQPVGSPLSLECTVEGTSNPNLYWYRQAAGRGLQLLFYSVGIGQISSEVPQNLSASRPQDRQFILSSKKLLLSDSGFYLCAWRHLRGTSGINTGELFFGEGSRLTVL.

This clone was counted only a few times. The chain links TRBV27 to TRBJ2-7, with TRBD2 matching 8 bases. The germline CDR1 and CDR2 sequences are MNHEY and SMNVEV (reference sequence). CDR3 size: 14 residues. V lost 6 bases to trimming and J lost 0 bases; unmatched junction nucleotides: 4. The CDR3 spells CASRSGSYSYEQYF. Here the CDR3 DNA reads TGTGCCAGCAGGAGCGGGAGTTACTCCTACGAGCAGTACTTC.

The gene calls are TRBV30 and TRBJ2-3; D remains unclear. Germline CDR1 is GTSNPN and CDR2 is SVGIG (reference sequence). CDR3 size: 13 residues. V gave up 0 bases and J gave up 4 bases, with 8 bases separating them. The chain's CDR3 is CAWSVRVADTQYF. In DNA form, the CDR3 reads TGTGCCTGGAGTGTCCGGGTTGCAGATACGCAGTATTTT.

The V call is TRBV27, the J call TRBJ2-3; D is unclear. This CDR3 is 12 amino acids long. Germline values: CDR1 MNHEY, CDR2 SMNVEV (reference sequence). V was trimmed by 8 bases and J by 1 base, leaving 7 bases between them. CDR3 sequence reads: CASAAGTDTQYF. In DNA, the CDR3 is TGTGCCAGCGCCGCGGGCACAGATACGCAGTATTTT.

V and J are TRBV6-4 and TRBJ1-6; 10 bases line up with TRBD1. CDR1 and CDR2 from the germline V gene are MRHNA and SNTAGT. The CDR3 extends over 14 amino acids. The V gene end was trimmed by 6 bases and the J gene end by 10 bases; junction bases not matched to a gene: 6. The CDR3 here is CASSETGGGSPLHF. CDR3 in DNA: TGTGCCAGCAGCGAGACAGGGGGCGGCTCACCCCTCCACTTT.

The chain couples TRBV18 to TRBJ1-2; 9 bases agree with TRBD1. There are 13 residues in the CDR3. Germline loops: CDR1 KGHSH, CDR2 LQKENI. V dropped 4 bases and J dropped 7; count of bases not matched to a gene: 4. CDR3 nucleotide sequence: TGTGCCAGCTCACGGGACAGGGCATGTGGCTACACCTTC. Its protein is CASSRDRACGYTF.

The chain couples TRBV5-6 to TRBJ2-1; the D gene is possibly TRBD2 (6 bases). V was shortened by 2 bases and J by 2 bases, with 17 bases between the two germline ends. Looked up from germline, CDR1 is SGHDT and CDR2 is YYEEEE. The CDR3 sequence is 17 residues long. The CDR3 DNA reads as TGTGCCAGCAGCTTTTTAGCGCGGGAACGGGCCTACAATGAGCAGTTCTTC. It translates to CASSFLARERAYNEQFF.

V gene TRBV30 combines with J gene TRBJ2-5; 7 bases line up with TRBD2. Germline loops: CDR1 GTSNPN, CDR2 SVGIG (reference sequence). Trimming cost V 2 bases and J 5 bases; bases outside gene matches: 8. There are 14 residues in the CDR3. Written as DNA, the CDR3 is TGTGCCTGGAGTAGGCGGGAGTATTTGGAGACCCAGTACTTC. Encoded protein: CAWSRREYLETQYF.

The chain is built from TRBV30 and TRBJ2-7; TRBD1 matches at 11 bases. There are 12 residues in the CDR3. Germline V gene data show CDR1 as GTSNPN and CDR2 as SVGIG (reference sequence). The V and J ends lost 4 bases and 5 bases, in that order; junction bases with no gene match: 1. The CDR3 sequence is CAWKGQGDEQYF. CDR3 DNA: TGTGCCTGGAAGGGACAGGGGGACGAGCAGTACTTC. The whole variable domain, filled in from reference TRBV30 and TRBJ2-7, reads SQTIHQWPATLVQPVGSPLSLECTVEGTSNPNLYWYRQAAGRGLQLLFYSVGIGQISSEVPQNLSASRPQDRQFILSSKKLLLSDSGFYLCAWKGQGDEQYFGPGTRLTVT.

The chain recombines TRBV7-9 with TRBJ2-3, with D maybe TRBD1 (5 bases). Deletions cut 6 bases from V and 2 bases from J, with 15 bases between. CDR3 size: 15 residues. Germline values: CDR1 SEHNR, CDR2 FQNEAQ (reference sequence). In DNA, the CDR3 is TGTGCCAGCAGATTGGGGCTAGTGGTCACAGATACGCAGTATTTT. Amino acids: CASRLGLVVTDTQYF.

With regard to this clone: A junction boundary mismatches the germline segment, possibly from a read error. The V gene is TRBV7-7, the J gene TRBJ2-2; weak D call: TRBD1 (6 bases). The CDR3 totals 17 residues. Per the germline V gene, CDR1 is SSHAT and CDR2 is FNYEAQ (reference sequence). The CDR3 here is CASSLTRAGANTGELFF. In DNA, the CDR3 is TGTGCTAGCAGCTTAACCAGGGCAGGGGCGAACACCGGGGAGCTGTTTTTT.

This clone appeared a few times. The CDR3 is CASSLLGLSGNTIYF. CDR3 in DNA: TGCGCCAGCAGCCTCCTCGGTCTCTCTGGAAACACCATATATTTT. The rearrangement uses TRBV4-1 and TRBJ1-3; no definite D call. Trimming cost V 4 bases and J 0 bases, with 10 bases left between them. This CDR3 spans 15 amino acids. Germline CDR1 is MGHRA and CDR2 is YSYEKL.

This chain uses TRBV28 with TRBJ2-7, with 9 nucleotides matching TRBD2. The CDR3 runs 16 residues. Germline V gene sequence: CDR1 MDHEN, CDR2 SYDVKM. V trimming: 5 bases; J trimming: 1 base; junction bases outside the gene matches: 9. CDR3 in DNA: TGTGCCAGCAGTCCCTATGGAGCGGGGGGTTCCTACGAGCAGTACGTC. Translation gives CASSPYGAGGSYEQYV.

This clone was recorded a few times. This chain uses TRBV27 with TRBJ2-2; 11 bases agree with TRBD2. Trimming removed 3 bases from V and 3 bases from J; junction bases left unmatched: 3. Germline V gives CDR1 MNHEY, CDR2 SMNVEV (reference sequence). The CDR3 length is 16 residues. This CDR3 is CASSFRLAGYTGELFF. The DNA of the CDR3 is TGTGCCAGCAGTTTCCGACTAGCGGGATACACCGGGGAGCTGTTTTTT.

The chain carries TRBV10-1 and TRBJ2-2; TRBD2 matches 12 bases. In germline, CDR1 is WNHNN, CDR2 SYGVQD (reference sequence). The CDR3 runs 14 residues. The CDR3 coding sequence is TGCGCTAAACCGGGACTAGCGGGTCCCGGGGAGCTGTTTTTT. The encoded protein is CAKPGLAGPGELFF.

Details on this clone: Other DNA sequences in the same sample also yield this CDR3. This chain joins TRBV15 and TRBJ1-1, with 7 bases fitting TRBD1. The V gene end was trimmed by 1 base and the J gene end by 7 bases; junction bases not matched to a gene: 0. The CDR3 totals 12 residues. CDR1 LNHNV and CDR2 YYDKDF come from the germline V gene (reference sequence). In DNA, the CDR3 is TGTGCCACCAGCAGAGGACAGGGTGAAGCTTTCTTT. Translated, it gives CATSRGQGEAFF.

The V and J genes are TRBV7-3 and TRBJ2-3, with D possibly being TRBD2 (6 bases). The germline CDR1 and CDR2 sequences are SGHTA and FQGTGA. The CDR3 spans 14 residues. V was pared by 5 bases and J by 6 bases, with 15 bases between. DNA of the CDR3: TGTGCCAGCAGCCTACCGACTAGTTCGGATACGCAGTATTTT. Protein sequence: CASSLPTSSDTQYF.

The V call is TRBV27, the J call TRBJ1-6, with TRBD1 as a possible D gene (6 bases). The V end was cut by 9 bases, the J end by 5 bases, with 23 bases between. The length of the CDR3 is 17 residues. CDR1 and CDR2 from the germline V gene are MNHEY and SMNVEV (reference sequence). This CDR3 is CASAADSDPFNNSPLHF. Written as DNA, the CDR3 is TGTGCCAGTGCGGCGGACAGCGACCCTTTTAATAATTCACCCCTCCACTTT.